Listed here are 11 T cell receptor beta chains from one sample, sequenced in a study of neurological immune-mediated disorders. Time point indicated: longitudinal time-point 1 (baseline). TCRdb re-called the 5' RACE reads through MiXCR, storing one row per CDR3 protein. Among tens of thousands of distinct CDR3 sequences listed, over 8.5% were seen once. Sequenced: PBMCs. These receptors came from a male donor with HTLV-1-associated myelopathy (HAM/TSP).

To note about this clonotype: A much more abundant neighbour one base away suggests this may be a read error. The chain uses TRBV24-1 and TRBJ2-2, with a weak D call TRBD2 (6 bases). There are 14 residues in the CDR3. Germline V gives CDR1 KGHDR, CDR2 SFDVKD. In nucleotides, the CDR3 is TGTGTCACCCAAGCGGGCGTGAACACCGGGGAGCTGTTTTTT. Translation: CVTQAGVNTGELFF.

This clonotype was seen at least ten times. One end of the junction does not line up with germline, which may come from a read error. The chain employs TRBV28 and TRBJ1-1; 10 nucleotides match TRBD1. Germline lookup yields CDR1 MDHEN and CDR2 SYDVKM. The CDR3 totals 10 residues. CDR3: CASRGTGALF. CDR3 sequence (DNA): TGTGCCAGCAGGGGGACAGGGGCTCTTTTT.

By frequency in the sample, this clonotype is medium-sized. The chain has TRBV7-8 and TRBJ1-5; D is perhaps TRBD1 (5 bases). Germline CDR1 and CDR2: SGHVS and FQNEAQ. Trimming shortened V by 9 bases and J by 6 bases, and 18 bases separated the two germline ends. The CDR3 runs 14 residues. CDR3 residues: CASRGEKFGQPQHF. The CDR3 coding sequence is TGTGCCAGTCGGGGGGAGAAGTTTGGTCAGCCCCAGCATTTT. The entire variable domain, with the rest obtained from reference TRBV7-8 and TRBJ1-5, is as follows: GAGVSQSPRYKVAKRGQDVALRCDPISGHVSLFWYQQALGQGPEFLTYFQNEAQLDKSGLPSDRFFAERPEGSVSTLKIQRTQQEDSAVYLCASRGEKFGQPQHFGDGTRLSIL.

The table lists this clonotype with many counts. This chain uses TRBV24-1 with TRBJ1-1; D unresolved. Germline CDR1 is KGHDR and CDR2 is SFDVKD. Trimming took 3 bases from V and 3 from J, leaving 7 bases between them. The CDR3 length is 13 residues. As DNA, the CDR3 is TGTGCCACCAGTGATCCCAGGCACACTGAAGCTTTCTTT. Translation: CATSDPRHTEAFF.

This clonotype was counted at least ten times. The chain's CDR3 is CASSPTLMTTGELFF. The CDR3 DNA reads TGTGCCAGCAGTCCAACTCTCATGACAACCGGGGAGCTGTTTTTT. The chain recombines TRBV28 with TRBJ2-2; D uncertain. Trimming cost V 5 bases and J 5 bases, with 15 bases left between them. CDR1 MDHEN and CDR2 SYDVKM come from the germline V gene. This CDR3 is built from 15 residues.

There are many counts of this clonotype. The gene calls are TRBV6-2 or TRBV6-3 and TRBJ2-3; D is uncertain. V lost 6 bases to trimming and J lost 1 base, with 8 bases between them. The CDR3 is 13 amino acids. Germline V gene data show CDR1 as MNHEY and CDR2 as SVGEGT. The CDR3 loop is CASRTYGTDTQYF. For the CDR3, the DNA is TGTGCCAGCAGGACGTACGGCACAGATACGCAGTATTTT.

This clonotype was seen at least ten times. The V call is TRBV15, the J call TRBJ1-2; D unresolved. The germline V gene has CDR1 LNHNV and CDR2 YYDKDF (reference sequence). The CDR3 has 14 residues. V was trimmed by 4 bases and J by 3 bases, leaving 12 bases between them. CDR3 protein: CATSKSEEDYGYTF. CDR3 DNA sequence: TGTGCCACCAGCAAATCAGAGGAAGACTATGGCTACACCTTC.

This clonotype occurred many times. V is TRBV10-3 and J is TRBJ1-5; D is perhaps TRBD1 (6 bases). The CDR3 is made up of 16 amino acids. Germline V gene lookup returns CDR1 ENHRY and CDR2 SYGVKD. Between the trimmed V and J ends, which lost 0 bases and 3 bases, there was a span of 12 bases. The chain's CDR3 is CAISESSRGLNQPQHF. The DNA of the CDR3 is TGTGCCATCAGTGAGTCTAGCAGGGGACTCAATCAGCCCCAGCATTTT.

This clonotype was seen at least ten times. V and J are TRBV20-1 and TRBJ2-5; D not certain. Trimming removed 3 bases at V and 2 bases at J, with 7 bases between. The germline V gene encodes CDR1 DFQATT and CDR2 SNEGSKA (reference sequence). This CDR3 has 12 residues. The CDR3 reads CSASLAQETQYF. The CDR3 bases are TGCAGTGCTAGTCTGGCTCAAGAGACCCAGTACTTC.

Ten or more counts support this clonotype. The V gene is TRBV5-1, the J gene TRBJ2-1; 7 bases align to TRBD1. J lost 6 bases, V lost 0 bases, and 6 bases had no gene match. Germline CDR1 and CDR2: SGHRS and YFSETQ. The CDR3 is 15 amino acids. The CDR3 spells CASSLAEGALNEQFF. The CDR3 DNA reads as TGCGCCAGCAGCTTGGCCGAGGGGGCCCTCAATGAGCAGTTCTTC.

This clonotype showed up many times. The rearrangement uses TRBV20-1 and TRBJ2-3; D gene unclear. Germline CDR1 and CDR2: DFQATT and SNEGSKA (reference sequence). The V end was cut by 5 bases, the J end by 5 bases, with 20 bases between. The CDR3 is 15 amino acids. The CDR3 DNA reads as TGCAGTGCTCCTTCCAGAGATTTAGGTTTAGATACGCAGTATTTT. It encodes CSAPSRDLGLDTQYF.